A single sample gave rise to the 9 T cell receptor beta chains below, sequenced in a study of T-cell memory formation after mild COVID-19. TCRdb reprocessed the 5' RACE reads via MiXCR and lists one record per CDR3 protein. In the table there are roughly 400,000 distinct CDR3 sequences, 20% to 30% of which are singletons. Sequenced: PBMCs or a T cell subset sorted from them (not recorded which). The receptor source for this set is an adult woman who had mild COVID-19 (a few samples of this study predate the infection). Cell type and time point are not known.

The gene calls are TRBV14 and TRBJ1-2; possibly TRBD1 for D (5 bases). This CDR3 has 15 amino acids. The germline V and J ends were trimmed by 4 bases and 4 bases, with 16 bases remaining between them. Germline CDR1 SGHDN, CDR2 FVKESK. The CDR3 DNA sequence: TGTGCCAGCAGCCTGCTTCGGGGCGGAGGCTATGGCTACACCTTC. Protein: CASSLLRGGGYGYTF.

The chain is built from TRBV5-1 and TRBJ1-5; 7 bases match TRBD1. With V trimmed by 4 bases and J by 3 bases, 7 bases remained unmatched. Germline V gene lookup returns CDR1 SGHRS and CDR2 YFSETQ. This CDR3 is built from 15 residues. CDR3: CASSLQGTNNQPQHF. The DNA for the CDR3 is TGCGCCAGCAGCCTACAGGGGACCAACAATCAGCCCCAGCATTTT.

This clonotype was picked up a small number of times. The CDR3 nucleotides are TGTGCCAGCAGCTTAGATTTTTATCAGGGCCCCCGGGCGGTTCAGTATTTT. Its protein is CASSLDFYQGPRAVQYF. V is TRBV7-8 and J is TRBJ2-3; D may be TRBD1 (5 bases). Germline V gives CDR1 SGHVS, CDR2 FQNEAQ. The V end was cut by 1 base, the J end by 12 bases, with 26 bases between. The CDR3 loop spans 17 amino acids.

This clonotype showed up just a few times. The rearrangement links TRBV24-1 to TRBJ2-1; D remains ambiguous. V gave up 3 bases and J gave up 5 bases, with 7 bases separating them. Per germline, CDR1 KGHDR and CDR2 SFDVKD. This CDR3 comprises 13 residues. The CDR3 DNA is TGTGCCACCAGTGATAGGCTTGACAATGAGCAGTTCTTC. It codes for CATSDRLDNEQFF.

This clonotype has a single count. The chain is built from TRBV5-4 and TRBJ2-5, with TRBD1 as a possible D gene (6 bases). There are 13 residues in the CDR3. V lost 6 bases, J lost 3 bases, and 12 bases lay in between. CDR1 is SGHNT and CDR2 is YYREEE in the germline V gene (reference sequence). CDR3 sequence (DNA): TGTGCCAGCAAGGACGAGGGGGAAGAGACCCAGTACTTC. Amino acid sequence: CASKDEGEETQYF.

The V call is TRBV5-4, the J call TRBJ2-3; 10 bases are shared with TRBD2. V lost 0 bases, J lost 6 bases, and 7 bases stayed unmatched. This CDR3 is 16 amino acids long. Germline lookup yields CDR1 SGHNT and CDR2 YYREEE (reference sequence). DNA for the CDR3: TGTGCCAGCAGCTTGGGGACTAGCGGACACCTTGATACGCAGTATTTT. Translated: CASSLGTSGHLDTQYF.

This clonotype has a handful of counts. The rearrangement uses TRBV30 and TRBJ2-1; D is perhaps TRBD2 (6 bases). The CDR3 runs 16 residues. Germline V gene lookup returns CDR1 GTSNPN and CDR2 SVGIG (reference sequence). V lost 2 bases and J lost 0, with 14 bases in between. The CDR3, as DNA: TGTGCCTGGAGTTTCGGGCCGGGGGACTCCTACAATGAGCAGTTCTTC. This translates into CAWSFGPGDSYNEQFF.

This clonotype occurred a few times. The chain carries TRBV18 and TRBJ1-1; D is uncertain. Trimming pared 3 bases from V and 5 bases from J, leaving 4 bases between. Germline CDR1 KGHSH, CDR2 LQKENI. CDR3 length: 11 amino acids. The CDR3 here is CASSPETEAFF. The CDR3 DNA reads TGTGCCAGCTCACCTGAAACTGAAGCTTTCTTT.

The chain recombines TRBV6-5 with TRBJ2-7; D assignment may be TRBD1 or TRBD2 (5 bases each). Germline CDR1 is MNHEY and CDR2 is SVGAGI. The V and J ends lost 10 bases and 2 bases respectively, with 15 bases between them. CDR3 length: 13 amino acids. CDR3 DNA sequence: TGTGCCACCCGCCGGGACGGGACCTACGAGCAGTACTTC. Translation gives CATRRDGTYEQYF.